What follows are 13 T cell receptor beta chains derived from one specimen sequenced in a study of blood T cell repertoires in COVID-19. TCRdb's copy holds only in-frame clones and misses some; the assay was immunoSEQ multiplex PCR. The sample yields over 150,000 clones, 80% to 90% seen once. The specimen was peripheral blood. The receptors here all came from a woman of 80 years or more with COVID-19, enrolled during active disease.

This sequence joins TRBV7-6 and TRBJ1-1; 10 bases line up with TRBD1. There are 17 residues in the CDR3. V dropped 3 bases and J dropped 4; count of bases not matched to a gene: 11. The germline gives CDR1 SGHVS, CDR2 FNYEAQ. CDR3 in amino acids: CASSLGTGQGWSTEAFF. For the CDR3, the DNA is TGTGCCAGCAGCTTGGGTACGGGACAGGGGTGGTCCACTGAAGCTTTCTTT.

The rearrangement links TRBV7-8 to TRBJ2-2; 8 bases line up with TRBD1. There are 14 residues in the CDR3. The junction had 5 bases not matched to a gene; V was cut back by 5 bases and J by 6 bases. Germline CDR1 and CDR2: SGHVS and FQNEAQ. This chain's CDR3 is CASSTWTGSGELFF. In nucleotides, the CDR3 is TGTGCCAGCAGCACCTGGACAGGGTCCGGGGAGCTGTTTTTT. The variable domain in full, with the rest retrieved from reference TRBV7-8 and TRBJ2-2, is GAGVSQSPRYKVAKRGQDVALRCDPISGHVSLFWYQQALGQGPEFLTYFQNEAQLDKSGLPSDRFFAERPEGSVSTLKIQRTQQEDSAVYLCASSTWTGSGELFFGEGSRLTVL.

This rearrangement joins TRBV28 to TRBJ2-1; 14 bases match TRBD2. Germline values: CDR1 MDHEN, CDR2 SYDVKM. The length of the CDR3 is 17 residues. V lost 6 bases, J lost 7 bases, and 11 bases stayed unmatched. CDR3 nucleotides: TGTGCCAGCAGGAGCTGGGGACTAGCGGGAGAGTCTAATGAGCAGTTCTTC. Amino acids: CASRSWGLAGESNEQFF.

The CDR3: CASSYGQGFRETQYF. The DNA for the CDR3 is TGTGCCAGCAGTTACGGCCAGGGTTTTCGAGAGACCCAGTACTTC. The J gene is TRBJ2-5, the V gene TRBV6-2 or TRBV6-3, with D tentatively TRBD1 (5 bases). This CDR3 is 15 amino acids long. The ends were cut back, 2 bases at V and 4 bases at J, with 14 bases in the middle. CDR1 and CDR2 (germline): MNHEY, SVGEGT.

This rearrangement joins TRBV30 to TRBJ1-2, with 7 bases lining up with TRBD1. V lost 3 bases and J lost 4; bases outside the gene matches: 5. CDR1 is GTSNPN, CDR2 SVGIG, per germline (reference sequence). This CDR3 comprises 13 residues. This CDR3 is CAWRQGQSYGYTF. The CDR3 DNA reads as TGTGCCTGGAGGCAGGGACAGTCCTATGGCTACACCTTC. The complete variable domain, with remaining parts taken from reference TRBV30 and TRBJ1-2, reads SQTIHQWPATLVQPVGSPLSLECTVEGTSNPNLYWYRQAAGRGLQLLFYSVGIGQISSEVPQNLSASRPQDRQFILSSKKLLLSDSGFYLCAWRQGQSYGYTFGSGTRLTVV.

The chain recombines TRBV6-5 with TRBJ2-7, with 10 nucleotides matching TRBD1. Unmatched junction bases numbered 5, after V lost 6 bases and J lost 0 bases. This CDR3 is 15 amino acids long. CDR1 MNHEY and CDR2 SVGAGI come from the germline V gene. The CDR3: CASRKGQGYSYEQYF. The CDR3 nucleotides read TGTGCCAGCAGGAAGGGACAGGGGTACTCCTACGAGCAGTACTTC.

The chain carries TRBV6-1 and TRBJ1-2; 10 nucleotides line up with TRBD1. Germline CDR1 is MNHNS and CDR2 is SASEGT. V lost 3 bases and J lost 7; bases outside the gene matches: 8. The CDR3 totals 15 residues. In DNA form, the CDR3 reads TGTGCCAGCAGTGAGCACGGACAGGGGGGCTCTGGCTACACCTTC. This sequence encodes CASSEHGQGGSGYTF.

This chain connects TRBV18 to TRBJ2-2; TRBD2 might be the D (7 bases). Trimming left V 4 bases short and J 5 bases short, with 11 bases between. The CDR3 runs 14 residues. CDR1 KGHSH and CDR2 LQKENI come from the germline V gene. CDR3 residues: CASSRGGMTGELFF. The DNA for the CDR3 is TGTGCCAGCTCACGCGGGGGCATGACCGGGGAGCTGTTTTTT.

The CDR3 DNA is TGTGCCAGCAGGCTCGGGGGGGGCCGCAATCAGCCCCAGCATTTT. It specifies CASRLGGGRNQPQHF. The chain carries TRBV27 and TRBJ1-5; TRBD1 might be the D (6 bases). Trimming took 6 bases from V and 2 from J, leaving 14 bases between them. Germline loops: CDR1 MNHEY, CDR2 SMNVEV (reference sequence). This CDR3 has 15 residues.

The V gene is TRBV7-9, the J gene TRBJ2-7; D is perhaps TRBD2 (5 bases). With 7 bases removed from V and 1 base from J, the gap between germline ends came to 17 bases. Per the germline V gene, CDR1 is SEHNR and CDR2 is FQNEAQ (reference sequence). The CDR3 runs 15 residues. CDR3 in DNA: TGTGCCAGCAACCTAGAGGGCCTACTATCCTACGAGCAGTACTTC. This gives the protein CASNLEGLLSYEQYF.

V usage is TRBV11-3 and J usage is TRBJ2-1, with 10 bases that match TRBD2. CDR3 size: 18 residues. Germline V gene sequence: CDR1 SGHNT, CDR2 YENEEA. V lost 0 bases and J lost 0; bases outside the gene matches: 5. Here the CDR3 reads CASSLEVSSGSSYNEQFF. In DNA form, the CDR3 reads TGTGCCAGCAGCTTAGAGGTTTCTAGCGGGAGCTCCTACAATGAGCAGTTCTTC.

The rearrangement joins TRBV15 to TRBJ1-2; 9 bases are shared with TRBD1. The germline gives CDR1 LNHNV, CDR2 YYDKDF (reference sequence). After removal of 1 base from V and 7 bases from J, the junction contained 10 bases not matched to a gene. The CDR3 consists of 16 residues. The CDR3 sequence is CATSRALGTGKSGYTF. Here the CDR3 DNA reads TGTGCCACCAGCAGAGCCCTAGGGACAGGGAAGTCTGGCTACACCTTC. Full variable domain (rest looked up from reference TRBV15 and TRBJ1-2): DAMVIQNPRYQVTQFGKPVTLSCSQTLNHNVMYWYQQKSSQAPKLLFHYYDKDFNNEADTPDNFQSRRPNTSFCFLDIRSPGLGDTAMYLCATSRALGTGKSGYTFGSGTRLTVV.

V is TRBV29-1 and J is TRBJ2-7; 11 bases align to TRBD2. The germline V gene encodes CDR1 SQVTM and CDR2 ANQGSEA. V lost 6 bases and J lost 2; bases outside the gene matches: 9. The CDR3 totals 15 residues. The CDR3 DNA follows: TGCAGCGTAACTAGCGGGAGAGTCACCCCCTACGAGCAGTACTTC. This translates into CSVTSGRVTPYEQYF.